A selection of T cell receptor beta chains follows, all from one sample in a study of T-cell memory formation after mild COVID-19. Each CDR3 protein is one row after TCRdb ran MiXCR on the 5' RACE reads. The sample has roughly 250,000 distinct CDR3 sequences, around 17% seen once. Specimen: PBMCs or a T cell subset sorted from them (not recorded which). The receptors shown here come from a man aged 18-30 years who had mild COVID-19 (a few samples of this study predate the infection). Cell type and time point are not known. The CDR3 runs from the conserved cysteine through the conserved F or W. A D gene is named only where the DNA matches it firmly. Clone size, where shown, is once, few, many, or a class for clones that have expanded.

j_call,clone_size,v_call,d_call,cdr3_nt,cdr3_aa
TRBJ1-2,.,TRBV4-3,.,TGCGCCAGCAGCCAAGATCGGAACAGGAAAAACTATGGCTACACCTTC,CASSQDRNRKNYGYTF
TRBJ2-5,.,TRBV18,.,TGTGCCAGCTCACCATCCGCCGGGACTTGGTACTTC,CASSPSAGTWYF
TRBJ2-1,few,TRBV10-3,TRBD2,TGTGCCATCAGTGACCGGGCGGGGGGCTCCTACAATGAGCAGTTCTTC,CAISDRAGGSYNEQFF
TRBJ2-5,few,TRBV15,.,TGTGCCACCAGCAGAGGATCCATAACCATCCAAGAGACCCAGTACTTC,CATSRGSITIQETQYF
TRBJ1-2,.,TRBV7-2,.,TGTGCCACAGGGACGGGCAGCCCTTATGGCTACACCTTC,CATGTGSPYGYTF
TRBJ2-1,few,TRBV20-1,.,TGCAGTGCTAGGGGGGCGGGGTCTTACAATGAGCAGTTCTTC,CSARGAGSYNEQFF
TRBJ2-3,.,TRBV5-1,TRBD1,TGCGCCAGCAGCTTGGGGGTGACAGGGGGCACAGATACGCAGTATTTT,CASSLGVTGGTDTQYF
TRBJ1-6,few,TRBV7-9,.,TGTGCCAGCAGCTACGCTCCTTCACCCCTCCACTTT,CASSYAPSPLHF
TRBJ1-1,many,TRBV7-3,.,TGTGCCAGCAGCGCAAATACAGGGACATCTGAAGCTTTCTTT,CASSANTGTSEAFF
TRBJ1-2,.,TRBV5-1,.,TGCGCCAGCGGGGAGGGAGGTTTCGACTATGGCTACACCTTC,CASGEGGFDYGYTF
TRBJ1-1,once,TRBV18,.,TGTGCCAGCTCACCCGCACGGGACACTGAAGCTTTCTTT,CASSPARDTEAFF
TRBJ2-5,few,TRBV2,.,TGTGCCAGCCCCGAAGGGATCAGACAAGAGACCCAGTACTTC,CASPEGIRQETQYF
TRBJ2-5,.,TRBV12-3/TRBV12-4,.,TGTGCCAGCAGTAGGGGACTTGGAGAGACCCAGTACTTC,CASSRGLGETQYF
TRBJ2-5,.,TRBV4-1,TRBD2,TGCGCCAGCAGCCAGCCGGGACTAGCGGGTAAAGAGACCCAGTACTTC,CASSQPGLAGKETQYF
TRBJ2-5,few,TRBV6-2/TRBV6-3,.,TGTGCCAGCAGGAAATACCCCCTAGCGTTGGAGACCCAGTACTTC,CASRKYPLALETQYF
TRBJ2-7,.,TRBV2,.,TGTGCCAGCAGTGAATCTTCCAGCTCCTACGAGCAGTACTTC,CASSESSSSYEQYF
TRBJ2-1,few,TRBV10-3,.,TGTGCCGCCCGGACCCGGGCCCTACACAATGAGCAGTTCTTC,CAARTRALHNEQFF
TRBJ2-5,few,TRBV7-2,.,TGTGCCAGCAGCTTCAGGCCTACAGGGGAGACCCAGTACTTC,CASSFRPTGETQYF
TRBJ1-2,.,TRBV4-2,.,TGTGCCAGCAGCCAAGATCCCACAGGCACCCAAGGAGGCTACACCTTC,CASSQDPTGTQGGYTF
TRBJ1-5,many,TRBV5-1,.,TGCGCCAGCAGCTTGTATTTCCACATGGAGGACAGCAATCAGCCCCAGCATTTT,CASSLYFHMEDSNQPQHF
TRBJ2-1,few,TRBV5-1,TRBD2,TGCGCCAGCAGCCCAGAGCGGGGGAGGACCCCATACCAGTTCTTC,CASSPERGRTPYQFF
TRBJ1-5,few,TRBV15,.,TGTGCCACCAGCAGAGCTCGAGAATTGATGGCGCAGCCCCAGCATTTT,CATSRARELMAQPQHF
TRBJ2-7,few,TRBV12-3/TRBV12-4,TRBD1,TGTGCCAGCAGTTCTGGGACAGGGTCCCGCTACGAGCAGTACTTC,CASSSGTGSRYEQYF
TRBJ1-1,.,TRBV15,TRBD1,TGTGCCACCAGCATCAGGGACAGGGGGCTGACTTTCTTT,CATSIRDRGLTFF
TRBJ1-4,.,TRBV5-1,TRBD1,TGCGCCAGCAGCACCTGGACAGGCCCGGGTGAAAAACTGTTTTTT,CASSTWTGPGEKLFF
TRBJ2-3,few,TRBV20-1,.,TGCAGTGCCCAAGGCAACGGGGCAGATACGCAGTATTTT,CSAQGNGADTQYF
TRBJ2-7,few,TRBV3-1,.,TGTGCCAGCAGCCAGATGACTGAAAGCTACGAGCAGTACTTC,CASSQMTESYEQYF
TRBJ2-3,many,TRBV5-1,TRBD1,TGCGCCAGCAGCTCCCAGGGACAGACAGATACGCAGTATTTT,CASSSQGQTDTQYF
TRBJ2-3,.,TRBV10-3,TRBD1,TGTGCCAGCAGGACAGGGGTCACGCAGTATTTT,CASRTGVTQYF
TRBJ2-5,.,TRBV20-1,.,TGCAGTGCTAGAGCCTTAGCAAGAGAGACCCAGTACTTC,CSARALARETQYF
TRBJ2-1,.,TRBV6-5,.,TGTGCCAGCAATTCCGGGGCGGCCGGGCGCAATGAGCAGTTCTTC,CASNSGAAGRNEQFF
TRBJ2-7,few,TRBV7-2,TRBD2,TGTGCCAGCAGCCTCCTAGCGGGGGAGTGGGAGCAGTACTTC,CASSLLAGEWEQYF
TRBJ1-6,.,TRBV5-1,.,TGCGCCAGCAGCTTGGGGTATCCGGACTCACCCCTCCACTTT,CASSLGYPDSPLHF
TRBJ2-5,few,TRBV5-1,.,TGCGCCAGCAGCCGGGGGACAGACCAAGAGACCCAGTACTTC,CASSRGTDQETQYF
TRBJ2-3,few,TRBV6-2/TRBV6-3,.,TGTGCCAGCACTCGGCAGGGGGGAGATACGCAGTATTTT,CASTRQGGDTQYF
TRBJ2-5,.,TRBV5-1,.,TGCGCCAGCAGCACTGGACGGGCCCAGGGGGAGACCCAGTACTTC,CASSTGRAQGETQYF
TRBJ2-2,few,TRBV6-5,.,TGTGCCAGCAGTCCCTGGGGCGATCCGAACACCGGGGAGCTGTTTTTT,CASSPWGDPNTGELFF
TRBJ2-5,.,TRBV10-3,.,TGTGCCATCAGTGAGTCGCTGTGGGGAGGCCAAGAGACCCAGTACTTC,CAISESLWGGQETQYF
TRBJ1-5,.,TRBV18,.,TGTGCCAGCTCAACTAACGGCAATAGCAATCAGCCCCAGCATTTT,CASSTNGNSNQPQHF
TRBJ1-4,.,TRBV7-6,.,TGTGCCAGCAGCCCCCAGCCCAGGGGCGGGGGTGAAAAACTGTTTTTT,CASSPQPRGGGEKLFF
TRBJ2-5,.,TRBV24-1,TRBD1,TGTGCCACCAGTGACCGACAGGGGATGCGAGAGACCCAGTACTTC,CATSDRQGMRETQYF
TRBJ1-1,.,TRBV15,.,TGTGCCACCAGCAGAGATGCTTACGAAGCTTTCTTT,CATSRDAYEAFF
TRBJ2-4,.,TRBV9,TRBD2,TGTGCCAGCAGCGTAGAGGTTGGCGGGGGGAGCAAAAACATTCAGTACTTC,CASSVEVGGGSKNIQYF
TRBJ2-7,many,TRBV6-2/TRBV6-3,TRBD1,TGTGCCAGCAGCCGACAGGGATCCTACGAGCAGTACTTC,CASSRQGSYEQYF
TRBJ2-1,.,TRBV2,TRBD1,TGTGCCGGAAAGACAGGGCCCTACAATGAGCAGTTCTTC,CAGKTGPYNEQFF